A single T cell receptor (beta chain) is shown here with its context. Trimming shortened V by 1 base and J by 8 bases, and 9 bases separated the two germline ends. CDR1 and CDR2 (germline): SGHTA, FQGTGA. This CDR3 comprises 13 residues. Data came from immunoSEQ multiplex PCR; TCRdb stores just in-frame clones and leaves some out. In the table there are roughly 7,000 clones, approximately 90% of which are singletons. The data originate from a study of graft-versus-host responses after intestinal transplantation. Study as a whole: Each recipient received anti-thymocyte globulin induction, then tacrolimus and steroids for 2 to 3 years.

The sequences come from PBMCs, collected roughly 80 days after transplant. This clonotype was sampled from a human patient who received an intestinal transplant, so some T cells may come from the graft donor. The V and J genes are TRBV7-3 and TRBJ2-1; D remains unclear. CDR3 protein: CASSLRPVDEQFF. CDR3 nucleotides: TGTGCCAGCAGCTTAAGACCAGTGGATGAGCAGTTCTTC.